This TCR beta chain comes out of a study of shared clonotypes between healthy human individuals. This clone was observed a single time. Trimming cost V 5 bases and J 5 bases, with 6 bases left between them. Germline CDR1 is KGHSH and CDR2 is LQKENI. The CDR3 contains 11 residues. The assay was immunoSEQ multiplex PCR, and TCRdb's table has in-frame clones only and misses some. The sample has about 1 million clones; about 77% are singletons. The source is a young man in good health. This chain uses TRBV18 with TRBJ2-5, with D uncertain. What was sequenced was memory CD4+ T cells sorted from blood. Subset given: CD45RA-negative fraction. In DNA, the CDR3 is TGTGCCAGCTCAAATGAGGAGACCCAGTACTTC. Protein product: CASSNEETQYF.